Each of the 21 T cell receptor beta chains below was sequenced from the same sample in a study of memory CD8 T cells in hepatitis C reinfection. Data came from immunoSEQ multiplex PCR; TCRdb stores just in-frame clones and leaves some out. This table holds approximately 50,000 clones, around nine tenths found once. Time point described: pre-reinfection, 55 to 20 weeks before reinfection detection. No in vitro expansion preceded TCR sequencing of the sorted cells. The sequencing input was naive CD8+ T cells sorted from blood. These TCRs come from a man in his late teens or twenties with hepatitis C virus infection.

This sequence joins TRBV15 and TRBJ2-7, with D hard to call. The germline V and J ends were trimmed by 0 bases and 3 bases, with 3 bases remaining between them. The germline V gene has CDR1 LNHNV and CDR2 YYDKDF (reference sequence). The CDR3 has 12 amino acids. CDR3 DNA sequence: TGTGCCACCAGCAGAGATCACTACGAGCAGTACGTC. It yields the protein CATSRDHYEQYV.

This clone was seen more than once but under ten times. The chain is built from TRBV19 and TRBJ1-1; 8 positions match TRBD1. The V gene's germline CDR1 is LNHDA and CDR2 SQIVND (reference sequence). The CDR3 consists of 15 residues. V gave up 4 bases and J gave up 2 bases; unmatched junction bases: 6. CDR3 bases: TGTGCCAGTAGTACAGACAGGGGTCTCAACACTGAAGCTTTCTTT. Amino acids: CASSTDRGLNTEAFF.

This chain links TRBV9 with TRBJ2-1, with D possibly being TRBD2 (7 bases). CDR3 length equals 16 residues. V lost 0 bases and J lost 4, with 14 bases in between. The V gene's germline CDR1 is SGDLS and CDR2 YYNGEE. The CDR3 loop reads CASSVAGGGVYNEQFF. CDR3 sequence (DNA): TGTGCCAGCAGCGTAGCTGGGGGGGGCGTGTACAATGAGCAGTTCTTC.

The table lists this clone with a few counts. The rearrangement joins TRBV4-1 to TRBJ1-5; TRBD1 matches at 7 bases. The V gene's germline CDR1 is MGHRA and CDR2 YSYEKL. V gave up 1 base and J gave up 1 base; unmatched junction bases: 7. This CDR3 has 17 amino acids. The CDR3 loop is CASSQVPQGKSNQPQHF. The DNA for the CDR3 is TGCGCCAGCAGCCAAGTCCCACAGGGGAAGAGCAATCAGCCCCAGCATTTT.

The chain has TRBV9 and TRBJ2-1; 8 bases match TRBD2. V shed 6 bases, J shed 0 bases, and the junction held 11 bases outside the gene matches. The V gene's germline CDR1 is SGDLS and CDR2 YYNGEE. This CDR3 has 17 amino acids. The CDR3 here is CASNAGLAPISYNEQFF. CDR3 DNA: TGTGCCAGCAACGCCGGACTAGCCCCAATCTCCTACAATGAGCAGTTCTTC.

The chain couples TRBV7-6 to TRBJ1-6; the D gene is possibly TRBD1 (6 bases). Germline V CDR1 and CDR2: SGHVS, FNYEAQ. The V and J ends lost 3 bases and 7 bases respectively, with 7 bases between them. The CDR3 length is 13 residues. The CDR3 is CASSLQGNSPLHF. The CDR3 coding sequence is TGTGCCAGCAGCTTGCAGGGGAATTCACCCCTCCACTTT. Together with reference TRBV7-6 and TRBJ1-6, the CDR3 gives the full variable domain: GAGVSQSPRYKVTKRGQDVALRCDPISGHVSLYWYRQALGQGPEFLTYFNYEAQQDKSGLPNDRFSAERPEGSISTLTIQRTEQRDSAMYRCASSLQGNSPLHFGNGTRLTVT.

DNA for the CDR3: TGCAGCGTTGAAGAGGGGGCTGGTGCTGAGCAGTTCTTC. It yields the protein CSVEEGAGAEQFF. The rearrangement uses TRBV29-1 and TRBJ2-1, with D maybe TRBD1 (6 bases). CDR1 is SQVTM and CDR2 is ANQGSEA in the germline V gene. This CDR3 comprises 13 residues. Trimming shortened V by 0 bases and J by 9 bases, and 12 bases separated the two germline ends.

The chain couples TRBV14 to TRBJ1-2; 8 bases fit TRBD1. The CDR3 has 14 residues. From germline, CDR1 is SGHDN and CDR2 FVKESK. The trim removed 5 bases at V and 4 bases at J, leaving 6 bases unmatched. The CDR3, as DNA: TGTGCCAGCAGCTCGGACAGGGTTGGCTATGGCTACACCTTC. Translation gives CASSSDRVGYGYTF.

The rearrangement uses TRBV11-2 and TRBJ2-5, with D tentatively TRBD1 (6 bases). Judging by the DNA end, TRBJ2-7 fits better; the J call may be wrong. The CDR3 loop spans 16 amino acids. Looked up from germline, CDR1 is SGHAT and CDR2 is FQNNGV. The DNA for the CDR3 is TGTGCCAGCAGCTTAGGCCACTCACGGACAGACTACGAGCAGTACTTC. Its translation: CASSLGHSRTDYEQYF.

This chain links TRBV2 with TRBJ2-7; maybe TRBD2 (5 bases). With 2 bases removed from V and 4 bases from J, the gap between germline ends came to 12 bases. Germline V gives CDR1 SNHLY, CDR2 FYNNEI. This CDR3 spans 14 amino acids. CDR3 sequence (DNA): TGTGCCAGCAGTGAAATGCGGGCGTTGTACGAGCAGTACGTC. This codes for CASSEMRALYEQYV.

The chain employs TRBV6-5 and TRBJ2-2; TRBD2 matches 10 bases. The CDR3 is 15 amino acids. Unmatched junction bases numbered 7, after V lost 6 bases and J lost 6 bases. CDR1 is MNHEY and CDR2 is SVGAGI in the germline V gene. The CDR3 loop reads CASRAGTSAPGELFF. In nucleotides, the CDR3 is TGTGCCAGCAGGGCCGGGACTAGCGCTCCCGGGGAGCTGTTTTTT.

V usage is TRBV7-9 and J usage is TRBJ2-1, with 9 bases that match TRBD2. The CDR3 totals 12 residues. The J segment lost 10 bases and the V segment lost 4 bases, leaving 2 bases of the junction unmatched. Germline CDR1 and CDR2: SEHNR and FQNEAQ (reference sequence). The DNA for the CDR3 is TGTGCCAGCAGCTATCTAGCGGGAGAGCAGTTCTTC. Protein: CASSYLAGEQFF.

CDR3 protein: CASSPTVGGGTEAFF. The CDR3 nucleotides read TGTGCCAGCAGTCCGACGGTTGGGGGAGGCACTGAAGCTTTCTTT. The chain employs TRBV27 and TRBJ1-1; TRBD1 is a possible D gene (5 bases). The germline gives CDR1 MNHEY, CDR2 SMNVEV (reference sequence). The CDR3 covers 15 residues. V lost 5 bases, J lost 4 bases, and 17 bases lay in between.

J is TRBJ2-7 and V is TRBV7-6; the D gene is possibly TRBD1 (6 bases). Trimming took 2 bases from V and 5 from J, leaving 16 bases between them. The germline V gene encodes CDR1 SGHVS and CDR2 FNYEAQ. This CDR3 is built from 15 residues. In nucleotides, the CDR3 is TGTGCCAGCAGCTTATCCCCAGGGGAAGCCAACGAGCAGTACTTC. Protein: CASSLSPGEANEQYF. The full variable domain, rest sourced from reference TRBV7-6 and TRBJ2-7, is GAGVSQSPRYKVTKRGQDVALRCDPISGHVSLYWYRQALGQGPEFLTYFNYEAQQDKSGLPNDRFSAERPEGSISTLTIQRTEQRDSAMYRCASSLSPGEANEQYFGPGTRLTVT.

CDR3 sequence reads: CASSEAGGASYEQYV. The CDR3 nucleotides are TGTGCCAGCAGTGAAGCGGGGGGAGCAAGCTACGAGCAGTACGTC. The genes are TRBV6-1 and TRBJ2-7; perhaps TRBD2 as D (6 bases). The length of the CDR3 is 15 residues. Germline loops: CDR1 MNHNS, CDR2 SASEGT. V was cut by 0 bases and J by 3 bases, with 12 bases left in between.

DNA for the CDR3: TGTGCCAGCACCCCCAACCCGGGTTCCTACGAGCAGTACTTC. Its translation is CASTPNPGSYEQYF. The chain combines TRBV6-5 with TRBJ2-5; D not resolved. Gene TRBJ2-7 matches the end of the DNA better, so the J call may be wrong. From germline, CDR1 is MNHEY and CDR2 SVGAGI. The CDR3 is 14 residues long.

The chain links TRBV7-9 to TRBJ1-2, with 7 bases matching TRBD1. The CDR3 spans 13 residues. Trimming removed 7 bases from V and 8 bases from J; junction bases left unmatched: 10. Germline V gene sequence: CDR1 SEHNR, CDR2 FQNEAQ (reference sequence). The CDR3 here is CASTSSTGKGYTF. The CDR3 bases are TGTGCCAGCACTTCCTCGACAGGGAAAGGCTACACCTTC.

The chain joins TRBV10-3 to TRBJ2-1, with D perhaps matching TRBD2 (5 bases). CDR1 is ENHRY, CDR2 SYGVKD, per germline. V was pared by 3 bases and J by 8 bases, with 17 bases between. This CDR3 has 15 amino acids. CDR3 sequence reads: CAISDETTRWDEQFF. The CDR3 nucleotides are TGTGCCATCAGTGACGAGACTACCCGATGGGATGAGCAGTTCTTC.

The gene calls are TRBV19 and TRBJ2-7, with a weak D call TRBD2 (6 bases). The CDR3 covers 13 residues. From germline, CDR1 is LNHDA and CDR2 SQIVND (reference sequence). Trimming shortened V by 6 bases and J by 5 bases, and 14 bases separated the two germline ends. In nucleotides, the CDR3 is TGTGCCAGTAGCCTCGGGAGTCCCCACGAGCAGTACTTC. The encoded protein is CASSLGSPHEQYF.

In its sample, this clone was seen once. The V gene is TRBV27, the J gene TRBJ2-7; 7 positions match TRBD1. Germline CDR1 and CDR2: MNHEY and SMNVEV (reference sequence). V shed 7 bases, J shed 6 bases, and the junction held 6 bases outside the gene matches. The CDR3 spans 12 residues. The CDR3 DNA reads as TGTGCCAGCAAAGGACAGGCGCTCGAGCAGTACTTC. Translation gives CASKGQALEQYF.

In this sample, this clone turned up once. The chain employs TRBV10-3 and TRBJ2-7; 12 nucleotides agree with TRBD2. The germline CDR1 and CDR2 sequences are ENHRY and SYGVKD. The V and J ends lost 2 bases and 3 bases, in that order; junction bases with no gene match: 2. The CDR3 is 15 residues long. As DNA, the CDR3 is TGTGCCATCAGTGAGGGGACTAGCGGGCACTACGAGCAGTACTTC. Encoded protein: CAISEGTSGHYEQYF.